This TCR beta chain originates from a study of shared clonotypes between healthy human individuals (dated by TCRdb to the early 2020s). About the investigation overall: A couple of women and three men aged 18 to 49 years were included in the cohort. For each donor, three plates each were used for CD4 naive and CD4 memory, two plates were used for CD8 naive, and one plate was used for CD8 memory. The study deeply sequenced blood TCR repertoires of about five healthy adults to estimate repertoire size and the extent of clonotype sharing between individuals. Libraries were prepared and TCR repertoires were sequenced by different laboratories using diverse techniques, in order to increase sequencing depth and limit assay-specific biases. Each donor's leukapheresis produced roughly between roughly 0.85 and 9.5 billion PBMCs.

The donors were healthy, HIV-negative adults with no recently reported acute infections or vaccinations. Every donor was a Caucasian adult residing in Nashville, Tennessee, USA. CD4+ T cells were enriched by magnetic negative selection, after which naive cells were positively selected on CD45RA and the negative fraction was taken as the memory subset. After blood collection by leukapheresis, PBMCs were isolated using Ficoll-Histopaque density gradient centrifugation and then cryopreserved in the vapor phase of liquid nitrogen. Purity and quantity of every magnetically sorted T cell population were checked by analytical flow cytometry. Genomic DNA was isolated from each sorted fraction and quantified by UV absorbance on a Nanodrop 2000c. A word on this clone: It has no known antigen specificity. No quality values exist for individual bases; no much larger clone is one base distant.

V is reduced by 0 bases and J by 10 bases, leaving a spacing of 8 bases between them. The CDR3, from cysteine to phenylalanine, totals 12 residues. Only the CDR3 region is kept as DNA, spanning 36 bases read in frame from base 1. The germline V gene yields SGHDT for CDR1 and YYEEEE for CDR2. Using the deep immunoSEQ assay, multiplex PCR amplified TCR CDR3 regions from genomic DNA. Genomic DNA extracted from each cell subset was distributed evenly over all wells of several immunoSEQ 96-well plates, and each plate served as one replicate. For sorted subsets, approximately 0.2 ug of genomic DNA, equivalent to roughly 30,000 T cell genomes, went into each replicate PCR. The purified libraries were quantified using a Qubit 3.0 fluorometer, sized with a Bioanalyzer 2100, and then quantified again using the KAPA Library Quantification kit. A separate single-read 150-cycle Illumina NextSeq 550 flow cell was used to sequence each immunoSEQ 96-well plate. Turning to the authors' computational methods: The immunoSEQ output contained only junctional sequences without quality scores, so filtering could not match that applied to full-length reads. Sequences were annotated with PyIR, a Python wrapper for IgBLAST v1.9, using IMGT germline references to assign V/J genes and CDR3. Reads were removed for weak V/J assignments (E-value above 1e-6), missing CDR3, stop codons, out-of-frame junctions, or ambiguous translated residues. V3J clonotypes were defined as sequences sharing an identical inferred V gene, J gene, and CDR3 amino acid sequence. Percentage overlap between repertoires was computed as shared unique clonotypes divided by the size of the smaller repertoire. RTK rarefaction, the Chao1 estimator, and Recon v2.1 estimates of unobserved clonotypes were used to assess repertoire richness. Generation probabilities for all TCRbeta clonotypes obtained by the gDNA method from a few donors were computed using OLGA. TCRdb carries this immuneACCESS record with in-frame sequences only. Its versions omit some clonotypes, under half of them owing to an unresolved V gene in the studies checked, with the rest unexplained. Clone size and the V and J calls come from that table; the DNA yielded D and trimming. The sample includes 2 million to 2.5 million clones, with roughly 94% observed a single time. The top ten clonotypes cover 0.13% of the sample.

Here is what the overall study found, with its caveats: Pairwise subsampling indicated that sequencing depth was expected to affect the degree of clonotype sharing among donors. Across a few donors, roughly 5.4% of naive CD4, 3% to 4% of naive CD8, roughly 2.2% of memory CD4, and approximately 0.4% of memory CD8 clonotypes were shared. Rarefaction of sorted-subset datasets indicated incomplete sequencing despite the large sequencing depth. Compared with non-shared clonotypes, clonotypes shared by all four sorted-subset donors had higher generation probabilities. Sampling was restricted to blood, and TCR repertoires in tissues likely differ from the TCR repertoires found in blood. Because the study included a small number of donors, the genetic and exposure-history diversity represented was limited. Estimated clonotype richness was generally larger for naive than for memory subsets.

The rearrangement joined TRBV5-6 to TRBJ2-1, with the D gene not clear enough to name. The clonotype originates from a man in his late teens or twenties in good health. The sample was naive CD4+ T cells sorted from blood. This specimen's cell subset or site label, interpreted: CD45RA+ positively selected. The base sequence is TGTGCCAGCAGCTTGGGGGCCCCAGAGCAGTTCTTC. Its protein product is CASSLGAPEQFF. Full variable domain (CDR3 extended with the reference TRBV5-6 and TRBJ2-1 proteins): DAGVTQSPTHLIKTRGQQVTLRCSPKSGHDTVSWYQQALGQGPQFIFQYYEEEERQRGNFPDRFSGHQFPNYSSELNVNALLLGDSALYLCASSLGAPEQFFGPGTRLTVL.